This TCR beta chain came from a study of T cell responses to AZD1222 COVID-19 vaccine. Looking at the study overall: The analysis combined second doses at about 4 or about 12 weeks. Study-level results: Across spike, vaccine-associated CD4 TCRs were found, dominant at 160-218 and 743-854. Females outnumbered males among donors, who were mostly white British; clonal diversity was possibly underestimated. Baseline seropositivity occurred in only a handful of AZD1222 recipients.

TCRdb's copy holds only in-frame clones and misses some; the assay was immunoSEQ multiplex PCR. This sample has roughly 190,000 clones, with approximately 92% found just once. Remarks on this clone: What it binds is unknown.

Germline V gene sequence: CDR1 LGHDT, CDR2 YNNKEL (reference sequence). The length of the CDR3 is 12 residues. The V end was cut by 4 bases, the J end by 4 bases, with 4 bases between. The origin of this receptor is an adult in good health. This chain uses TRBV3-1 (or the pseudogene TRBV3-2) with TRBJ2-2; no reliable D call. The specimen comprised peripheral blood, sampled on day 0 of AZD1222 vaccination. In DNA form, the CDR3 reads TGTGCCAGCAGCCCCAGCACCGGGGAGCTGTTTTTT. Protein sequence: CASSPSTGELFF.